One and the same sample provided the 13 T cell receptor beta chains below, sequenced in a study of blood T cell repertoires in COVID-19 (dated by TCRdb to the early 2020s). The library was built by means of the immunoSEQ multiplex PCR assay. Drawn from immuneACCESS, this table holds only the in-frame rearrangements with V and J called that TCRdb kept. Clones are partly lost; checked studies trace under half to an unresolved V gene and leave the rest unexplained. The sample data list 200,000 to 300,000 clones, and approximately 80% of these were observed just once. Roughly 3.4% of the sample is taken by the ten largest. Sequencing was performed on peripheral blood. These receptors were obtained from a woman between 18 and 29 years old with acute or convalescent COVID-19.

V usage is TRBV27 and J usage is TRBJ1-4; 9 positions match TRBD1. CDR1 is MNHEY, CDR2 SMNVEV, per germline (reference sequence). This CDR3 contains 17 residues. The V gene end was trimmed by 3 bases and the J gene end by 10 bases; junction bases not matched to a gene: 15. DNA of the CDR3: TGTGCCAGCAGTTTCACAGGGGGCACGTCTGAGGTCGGAAAACTGTTTTTT. Its translation: CASSFTGGTSEVGKLFF.

The chain recombines TRBV7-9 with TRBJ2-1; no firm D call. Germline CDR1 is SEHNR and CDR2 is FQNEAQ (reference sequence). V was trimmed by 2 bases and J by 8 bases, leaving 7 bases between them. The CDR3 extends over 12 amino acids. The CDR3 DNA is TGTGCCAGCAGCTTATCCAATTATGAGCAGTTCTTC. Residues: CASSLSNYEQFF.

The genes are TRBV18 and TRBJ2-1, with D maybe TRBD2 (7 bases). V shed 6 bases and J shed 14 bases, with 23 bases lying between them. The CDR3 has 14 amino acids. The germline V gene has CDR1 KGHSH and CDR2 LQKENI. CDR3 sequence: CASSPGTQRDKEFF. Written as DNA, the CDR3 is TGTGCCAGCTCCCCCGGGACTCAGCGGGACAAAGAGTTCTTC. Full variable domain (rest looked up from reference TRBV18 and TRBJ2-1): NAGVMQNPRHLVRRRGQEARLRCSPMKGHSHVYWYRQLPEEGLKFMVYLQKENIIDESGMPKERFSAEFPKEGPSILRIQQVVRGDSAAYFCASSPGTQRDKEFFGPGTRLTVL.

The chain employs TRBV5-8 and TRBJ1-3, with D uncertain. V was clipped by 1 base and J by 0 bases, with 5 bases between them. This CDR3 has 14 residues. The germline V gene encodes CDR1 SGHTS and CDR2 YDEGEE. In DNA form, the CDR3 reads TGTGCCAGCAGCTTGTCAAACTCTGGAAACACCATATATTTT. It is translated as CASSLSNSGNTIYF.

Worth noting for this clone: In the same sample, other DNA sequences code for this CDR3. This sequence joins TRBV9 and TRBJ2-1, with TRBD2 identical over 8 bases. The CDR3 spans 12 residues. Germline values: CDR1 SGDLS, CDR2 YYNGEE. With V trimmed by 3 bases and J by 7 bases, 0 bases remained unmatched. The CDR3 region is CASSASGNEQFF. CDR3 nucleotides: TGTGCCAGCAGCGCTAGCGGGAATGAGCAGTTCTTC.

This clone has ten or more counts. V is TRBV7-9 and J is TRBJ1-2; D gene uncertain. Trimming removed 1 base from V and 8 bases from J, with 8 bases in between. The CDR3 length is 12 residues. From germline, CDR1 is SEHNR and CDR2 FQNEAQ (reference sequence). CDR3 sequence (DNA): TGTGCCAGCAGCTTAGGCCCGCGAGGCTACACCTTC. Its protein product is CASSLGPRGYTF.

This clone was seen a handful of times. J is TRBJ1-5 and V is TRBV19; the match to TRBD1 covers 8 bases. CDR1 is LNHDA, CDR2 SQIVND, per germline (reference sequence). CDR3 length: 16 residues. The trim removed 0 bases at V and 1 base at J, leaving 2 bases unmatched. The CDR3 DNA reads TGTGCCAGTAGTATAGATCAGGGGGCAAGCAATCAGCCCCAGCATTTT. Its translation is CASSIDQGASNQPQHF.

V and J are TRBV27 and TRBJ2-3; possible D gene TRBD1, 7 bases. The germline gives CDR1 MNHEY, CDR2 SMNVEV (reference sequence). The CDR3 consists of 13 residues. Trimming cost V 5 bases and J 5 bases, with 11 bases left between them. The CDR3 bases are TGTGCCAGCAGTAGGAGGGGGCGAGATACGCAGTATTTT. It encodes CASSRRGRDTQYF.

J is TRBJ2-5 and V is TRBV19, with 12 nucleotides matching TRBD2. This CDR3 has 15 amino acids. Germline CDR1 reads LNHDA; CDR2 reads SQIVND (reference sequence). The junction had 7 bases not matched to a gene; V was cut back by 6 bases and J by 5 bases. The CDR3 region is CASRKTSGSRETQYF. The CDR3 nucleotides read TGTGCCAGTAGAAAGACTAGCGGGAGTAGGGAGACCCAGTACTTC.

The chain uses TRBV7-2 and TRBJ2-1; 7 nucleotides line up with TRBD2. There are 14 residues in the CDR3. Germline V gene sequence: CDR1 SGHTA, CDR2 FQGNSA. Trimming removed 7 bases from V and 3 bases from J; junction bases left unmatched: 6. CDR3 in DNA: TGTGCCAGCATGCCGGGGGGTAGCTACAATGAGCAGTTCTTC. It yields the protein CASMPGGSYNEQFF.

The chain combines TRBV6-5 with TRBJ2-2; no reliable D call. The CDR3 is 13 amino acids. CDR1 and CDR2 from the germline V gene are MNHEY and SVGAGI. Trimming left V 6 bases short and J 3 bases short, with 8 bases between. CDR3 in amino acids: CASSSGYTGELFF. In DNA form, the CDR3 reads TGTGCCAGCAGCTCAGGATACACCGGGGAGCTGTTTTTT.

This chain connects TRBV5-6 to TRBJ2-1; tentatively, D is TRBD1 (6 bases). With 3 bases removed from V and 4 bases from J, the gap between germline ends came to 17 bases. Looked up from germline, CDR1 is SGHDT and CDR2 is YYEEEE. The CDR3 is made up of 16 amino acids. CDR3 sequence: CASSSYQGTSYNEQFF. In nucleotides, the CDR3 is TGTGCCAGCAGCTCATACCAGGGGACCTCATACAATGAGCAGTTCTTC.

V usage is TRBV6-5 and J usage is TRBJ2-1; 16 positions match TRBD2. The germline V gene has CDR1 MNHEY and CDR2 SVGAGI. The V gene end was trimmed by 1 base and the J gene end by 14 bases; junction bases not matched to a gene: 8. The CDR3 totals 16 residues. The DNA of the CDR3 is TGTGCCAGCAGTTACTTACCGGGACTAGCGGGGGGGAGGAAGTTCTTC. Translated: CASSYLPGLAGGRKFF.